The text below deals with one T cell receptor beta chain. Its antigen remains unknown. PCR amplification relied on 60 Vbeta primers (plus 13 Jbeta primers). Using immunoSEQ multiplex PCR, the repertoire was profiled, and TCRdb retains in-frame clones only, with some absent. The repertoire consists of around 180,000 clones, with more than 65% occurring once and the leading ten covering approximately 6%. The data were obtained in a study of cytomegalovirus exposure and HLA in healthy donors. Looking at the study overall: The Caucasian-associated ancestry cluster held 65% to 85% of roughly 370 genotyped donors.

Study-level findings and limits: When a later analysis compared HLA-associated TCR beta chains with equally common others, the HLA-associated chains turned out to be more clonally expanded and to have lower generation probabilities. There were a few CMV-associated chains whose specificity for CMV antigens was confirmed in vitro.

Deletions cut 7 bases from V and 6 bases from J, with 13 bases between. Germline V gene data show CDR1 as MNHNY and CDR2 as SVGAGI (reference sequence). CDR3 size: 12 residues. The receptor's source is a woman aged 25-40 years in good health and CMV-seropositive. This rearrangement joins TRBV6-6 to TRBJ2-7; D call uncertain. The sequenced sample consisted of PBMCs. The chain's CDR3 is CASINGVSEQYF. For the CDR3, the DNA is TGTGCCAGCATTAACGGTGTGAGCGAGCAGTACTTC.